These T cell receptor beta chains were read from a single sample in a study of OX40 agonist ivuxolimab in advanced cancers. Using immunoSEQ multiplex PCR, the repertoire was profiled, and TCRdb retains in-frame clones only, with some absent. The data hold some 60,000 clones, with about nine tenths observed a single time. Sequencing was performed on CD4+ or CD8+ T cells sorted from blood, taken in a trial of the OX40 agonist ivuxolimab. The receptors here all came from an adult with an advanced solid tumor such as melanoma, head and neck, liver or kidney cancer. Both conserved end residues are part of each CDR3. D genes are given only for firm matches. Rows may omit the clone size; those that give it use once, few, many or a size class.

-,TRBJ1-2,13,-,TRBV9,CASSVGVDRGYTF,TGTGCCAGCAGCGTAGGGGTTGATAGGGGCTACACCTTC
-,TRBJ2-3,16,TRBD2,TRBV23-1,CASSQAKRGRTDTQYF,TGCGCCAGCAGTCAAGCGAAGCGGGGACGCACAGATACGCAGTATTTT
once,TRBJ2-3,18,TRBD2,TRBV5-8,CASSLGAIGRGSTDTQYF,TGTGCCAGCAGCTTGGGAGCCATCGGGCGGGGGAGCACAGATACGCAGTATTTT
-,TRBJ2-5,16,TRBD2,TRBV5-4,CASSRLASGSLETQYF,TGTGCCAGCAGCAGACTGGCTAGCGGGAGTTTAGAGACCCAGTACTTC
few,TRBJ1-5,15,-,TRBV5-1,CASSENVGGNQPQHF,TGCGCCAGCAGCGAAAATGTGGGTGGGAATCAGCCCCAGCATTTT
-,TRBJ2-7,13,-,TRBV1,CTSSQASGNEQYF,TGCACCAGCAGCCAAGCATCAGGGAACGAGCAGTACTTC
-,TRBJ2-1,11,-,TRBV10-3,CAIATGNEQFF,TGTGCCATCGCGACGGGCAATGAGCAGTTCTTC
-,TRBJ2-7,11,-,TRBV20-1,CSAIEGGEQYF,TGCAGTGCTATCGAGGGGGGGGAGCAGTACTTC
-,TRBJ2-1,15,-,TRBV7-3,CASSLGGKTYNEQFF,TGTGCCAGCAGCTTGGGCGGGAAGACCTACAATGAGCAGTTCTTC
-,TRBJ2-5,14,-,TRBV5-1,CASKLGGGQETQYF,TGCGCCAGCAAGTTGGGAGGGGGACAAGAGACCCAGTACTTC
-,TRBJ2-2,16,-,TRBV4-1,CASSQERTLDTGELFF,TGCGCCAGCAGCCAAGAAAGGACCCTCGACACCGGGGAGCTGTTTTTT
-,TRBJ2-7,13,-,TRBV6-6,CASSRDRGREQYF,TGTGCCAGCAGCCGGGACCGGGGGAGAGAGCAGTACTTC
-,TRBJ2-7,13,-,TRBV2,CASREGQYYEQYF,TGTGCCAGCAGGGAAGGACAGTACTACGAGCAGTACTTC
-,TRBJ1-5,14,TRBD1,TRBV30,CAWSAGTGYQPQHF,TGTGCCTGGAGTGCGGGGACAGGTTATCAGCCCCAGCATTTT
-,TRBJ2-2,15,TRBD2,TRBV6-6,CASSLAGGPAGELFF,TGTGCCAGCAGTCTAGCGGGAGGGCCTGCCGGGGAGCTGTTTTTT